Listed here are 10 T cell receptor beta chains from one sample, sequenced in a study of T cell responses to AZD1222 COVID-19 vaccine. The protocol was immunoSEQ multiplex PCR, while the TCRdb copy is restricted to in-frame clones and leaves out a portion. The sample has 120,000 to 150,000 clones; approximately 90% are singletons. This specimen was peripheral blood, taken on day 0 of AZD1222 vaccination. These receptors all stem from an adult in good health.

This clone has just one count. The DNA for the CDR3 is TGTGCCAGCACCGGGCAGGGGGGTCTCGAAGCTTTCTTT. Residues: CASTGQGGLEAFF. The chain recombines TRBV25-1 with TRBJ1-1; TRBD1 agrees at 7 bases. V was pared by 7 bases and J by 8 bases, with 10 bases of the junction left unmatched. The CDR3 sequence is 13 residues long. Per germline, CDR1 MGHDK and CDR2 SYGVNS.

The V and J genes are TRBV2 and TRBJ1-5; D may be TRBD1 (5 bases). Looked up from germline, CDR1 is SNHLY and CDR2 is FYNNEI. Trimming took 7 bases from V and 0 from J, leaving 7 bases between them. This CDR3 comprises 13 residues. The CDR3 region is CASKGDSNQPQHF. The CDR3 DNA is TGTGCCAGCAAAGGGGATAGCAATCAGCCCCAGCATTTT.

V usage is TRBV5-1 and J usage is TRBJ1-2, with unresolved D. The length of the CDR3 is 14 residues. CDR1 is SGHRS and CDR2 is YFSETQ in the germline V gene. V was clipped by 0 bases and J by 8 bases, with 14 bases between them. The DNA of the CDR3 is TGCGCCAGCAGCTTGGGGATCGGACTCGGGGGCTACACCTTC. Translated, it gives CASSLGIGLGGYTF.

The chain has TRBV19 and TRBJ1-6; D unclear. The CDR3 consists of 15 residues. Germline loops: CDR1 LNHDA, CDR2 SQIVND (reference sequence). V was pared by 6 bases and J by 7 bases, with 16 bases between. The CDR3: CASSPLTGANSPLHF. CDR3 coding DNA: TGTGCCAGTAGCCCCCTGACTGGCGCCAATTCACCCCTCCACTTT. The full variable domain, its missing parts supplied by reference TRBV19 and TRBJ1-6, is DGGITQSPKYLFRKEGQNVTLSCEQNLNHDAMYWYRQDPGQGLRLIYYSQIVNDFQKGDIAEGYSVSREKKESFPLTVTSAQKNPTAFYLCASSPLTGANSPLHFGNGTRLTVT.

The chain joins TRBV7-2 to TRBJ2-7; 8 nucleotides agree with TRBD2. This CDR3 spans 12 amino acids. J was trimmed by 12 bases and V by 4 bases; bases with no gene match: 8. Germline CDR1 SGHTA, CDR2 FQGNSA. The CDR3 is CASSSRTSLSYF. For the CDR3, the DNA is TGTGCCAGCAGCTCCCGGACTAGCCTGTCGTACTTC.

The chain couples TRBV5-1 to TRBJ2-2, with 7 positions matching TRBD1. Losses at the gene ends were 0 bases for V and 4 bases for J; bases not matched to a gene: 3. Germline V gene lookup returns CDR1 SGHRS and CDR2 YFSETQ. This CDR3 comprises 15 residues. For the CDR3, the DNA is TGCGCCAGCAGCTTGGGGGGACAGCTCACCGGGGAGCTGTTTTTT. It translates to CASSLGGQLTGELFF. The full variable domain, in which reference TRBV5-1 and TRBJ2-2 provide the parts outside the CDR3, is KAGVTQTPRYLIKTRGQQVTLSCSPISGHRSVSWYQQTPGQGLQFLFEYFSETQRNKGNFPGRFSGRQFSNSRSEMNVSTLELGDSALYLCASSLGGQLTGELFFGEGSRLTVL.

The gene calls are TRBV7-8 and TRBJ2-5, with D perhaps TRBD2 (6 bases). The CDR3 has 15 residues. Trimming cost V 5 bases and J 4 bases, with 17 bases left between them. Germline loops: CDR1 SGHVS, CDR2 FQNEAQ. DNA for the CDR3: TGTGCCAGCAGCCCAATCCCCGGGACTGGAGAGACCCAGTACTTC. Translated, it gives CASSPIPGTGETQYF.

This chain links TRBV4-3 with TRBJ2-1, with TRBD2 matching over 7 bases. Germline trimming cut 9 bases from V and 5 bases from J; bases unmatched to any gene: 13. This CDR3 spans 15 amino acids. Germline V gives CDR1 LGHNA, CDR2 YSLEER. The CDR3 nucleotides read TGCGCCAGTCAGAGGAGGCGGGAGAGGAACAATGAGCAGTTCTTC. Residues: CASQRRRERNNEQFF.

The chain uses TRBV9 and TRBJ1-2, with 8 positions matching TRBD1. Germline CDR1 SGDLS, CDR2 YYNGEE. The CDR3 is made up of 17 amino acids. Losses at the gene ends were 3 bases for V and 1 base for J; bases not matched to a gene: 11. The CDR3 bases are TGTGCCAGCAGCGAGGGCGACAGGGGCCAAATTAACTATGGCTACACCTTC. This gives the protein CASSEGDRGQINYGYTF.

The rearrangement joins TRBV7-2 to TRBJ2-1, with D tentatively TRBD2 (6 bases). CDR1 is SGHTA, CDR2 FQGNSA, per germline. The CDR3 is 16 residues long. V dropped 2 bases and J dropped 0 bases, with 11 bases sitting between them. The CDR3: CASSLLARSSYNEQFF. The CDR3 bases are TGTGCCAGCAGCTTACTAGCGAGGAGCTCCTACAATGAGCAGTTCTTC.